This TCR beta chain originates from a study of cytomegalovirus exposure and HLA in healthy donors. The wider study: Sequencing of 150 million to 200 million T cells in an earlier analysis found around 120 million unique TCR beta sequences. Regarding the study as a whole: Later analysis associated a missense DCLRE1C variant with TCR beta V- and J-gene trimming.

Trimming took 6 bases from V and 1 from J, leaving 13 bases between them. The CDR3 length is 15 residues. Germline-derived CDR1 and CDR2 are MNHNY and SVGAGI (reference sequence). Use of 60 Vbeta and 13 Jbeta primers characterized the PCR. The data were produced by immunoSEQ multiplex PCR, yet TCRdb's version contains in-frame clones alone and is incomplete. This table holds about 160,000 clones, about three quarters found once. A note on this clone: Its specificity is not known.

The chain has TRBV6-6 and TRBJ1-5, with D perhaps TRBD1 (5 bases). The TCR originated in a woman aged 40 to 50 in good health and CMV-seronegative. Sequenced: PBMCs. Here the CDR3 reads CASRRDGKSNQPQHF. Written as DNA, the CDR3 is TGTGCCAGCAGGCGGGACGGAAAAAGCAATCAGCCCCAGCATTTT.